This is a list of T cell receptor beta chains from one sample in a study of brain T cells in children with intractable seizures. Measured with immunoSEQ multiplex PCR; TCRdb has only the in-frame clones, and not every one. The sample holds 340,000 or so clones; about 93% are singletons and the top ten take approximately 5%. Here the sequenced sample was peripheral blood, taken roughly 5 months after surgery. The receptor set was obtained from a boy less than two years old with tuberous sclerosis and intractable seizures. Both conserved end residues are part of each CDR3. A D gene is named only where the DNA matches it firmly. Size tells how often a clone was seen (once, few, many) or the class of an expanded clone, and some rows leave it out.

j_call | v_call | clone_size | d_call | cdr3_nt | cdr3_aa
TRBJ2-7 | TRBV10-3 | - | TRBD1 | TGTGCCATCAGCGGACAGGGGGACTACGAGCAGTACTTC | CAISGQGDYEQYF
TRBJ2-6 | TRBV6-6 | once | - | TGTGCCAGCAGTCGGCCGGGCCGCGGGCCTGGGGCCAACGTCCTGACTTTC | CASSRPGRGPGANVLTF
TRBJ2-7 | TRBV7-2 | - | - | TGTGCCAGCAGCTTAACCCTAGTCCCCTACGAGCAGTACTTC | CASSLTLVPYEQYF
TRBJ1-1 | TRBV10-3 | once | - | TGTGCCATCAGTGAGTCAGGGAACACTGAAGCTTTCTTT | CAISESGNTEAFF
TRBJ2-5 | TRBV3-1/TRBV3-2 | - | TRBD1 | TGTGCCAGCAGCGAAGTTCCGACAGGGGCAGAGACCCAGTACTTC | CASSEVPTGAETQYF
TRBJ1-5 | TRBV6-7 | - | - | TGTGCCAGCAGCCCCCTCCGGGCCGATCAGCCCCAGCATTTT | CASSPLRADQPQHF
TRBJ1-1 | TRBV5-1 | - | - | TGCGCCAGCAGCTTGGACCCTGCAGGGCTCACTGAAGCTTTCTTT | CASSLDPAGLTEAFF
TRBJ1-2 | TRBV29-1 | - | - | TGCAGCGTTGGTCTGAATGGCTACACCTTC | CSVGLNGYTF
TRBJ1-2 | TRBV28 | - | - | TGTGCCAGCAGTCGATGGGGGGACCTAGATATTGGGTATGGCTACACCTTC | CASSRWGDLDIGYGYTF
TRBJ2-3 | TRBV5-1 | once | - | TGCGCCAGCAGCTCGAACCCCAAACCAGGCACAGATACGCAGTATTTT | CASSSNPKPGTDTQYF
TRBJ2-1 | TRBV6-5 | once | TRBD1 | TGTGCCAGCAGGTCCGGGACAGGGCTAGGGAATGAGCAGTTCTTC | CASRSGTGLGNEQFF
TRBJ2-7 | TRBV18 | - | - | TGTGCCAGCTCACCTACGGACCCTGCCTACGAGCAGTACTTC | CASSPTDPAYEQYF
TRBJ2-1 | TRBV7-7 | - | TRBD1 | TGTGCTAGCAGCTTAGGGACAGGGCCCAATGAGCAGTTCTTC | CASSLGTGPNEQFF
TRBJ1-5 | TRBV15 | - | TRBD1 | TGTGCCACCAGCAGAGATTTACATAGGACAGGGTTAAGTCAGCCCCAGCATTTT | CATSRDLHRTGLSQPQHF
TRBJ2-7 | TRBV29-1 | - | TRBD1 | TGCAGCGCGACCGGGACAGGGACCTACGAGCAGTACTTC | CSATGTGTYEQYF
TRBJ2-5 | TRBV18 | - | - | TGTGCCAGCTCACCACAACCAGGAGAAGAGACCCAGTACTTC | CASSPQPGEETQYF
TRBJ2-5 | TRBV27 | - | - | TGTGCCAGCAGTTTAATCGGACAACTCCAAGAGACCCAGTACTTC | CASSLIGQLQETQYF